A single sample is the source of the 20 T cell receptor beta chains below, sequenced in a study of blood T cell repertoires in COVID-19. Sequenced by immunoSEQ multiplex PCR; TCRdb stores in-frame clones only, minus some. The sample has 250,000 to 300,000 clones; about 90% are singletons. What was sequenced was peripheral blood. Every receptor here comes from a young woman with COVID-19, enrolled during active disease.

The V gene is TRBV5-1, the J gene TRBJ2-2; TRBD1 matches at 10 bases. V shed 3 bases, J shed 0 bases, and the junction held 8 bases outside the gene matches. Germline values: CDR1 SGHRS, CDR2 YFSETQ. There are 18 residues in the CDR3. In DNA form, the CDR3 reads TGCGCCAGCAGCTCGTACCCCGGGACAGGGGCGAACACCGGGGAGCTGTTTTTT. This gives the protein CASSSYPGTGANTGELFF. Together with reference TRBV5-1 and TRBJ2-2, the CDR3 gives the full variable domain: KAGVTQTPRYLIKTRGQQVTLSCSPISGHRSVSWYQQTPGQGLQFLFEYFSETQRNKGNFPGRFSGRQFSNSRSEMNVSTLELGDSALYLCASSSYPGTGANTGELFFGEGSRLTVL.

The chain recombines TRBV4-2 with TRBJ2-5; 9 bases fit TRBD2. This CDR3 is built from 16 residues. J lost 4 bases, V lost 0 bases, and 6 bases had no gene match. Germline V gene data show CDR1 as LGHNA and CDR2 as YNFKEQ. CDR3 in DNA: TGTGCCAGCAGCCAAGAGGGCGGGGGGGCCCCAGAGACCCAGTACTTC. Encoded protein: CASSQEGGGAPETQYF.

This chain connects TRBV7-9 to TRBJ1-2, with 7 bases identical to TRBD1. J lost 4 bases, V lost 1 base, and 3 bases had no gene match. Germline assignment: CDR1 SEHNR and CDR2 FQNEAQ (reference sequence). The CDR3 has 14 amino acids. CDR3 in amino acids: CASSLDRDSYGYTF. CDR3 DNA: TGTGCCAGCAGCTTAGATCGGGACAGCTATGGCTACACCTTC.

The rearrangement joins TRBV10-2 to TRBJ2-5; TRBD2 matches at 8 bases. CDR3 length: 15 amino acids. V shed 7 bases, J shed 4 bases, and the junction held 11 bases outside the gene matches. Germline V gene data show CDR1 as WSHSY and CDR2 as SAAADI. DNA for the CDR3: TGCGCCAGCACCCCGGGCGGGGGGCGCGGAGAGACCCAGTACTTC. It codes for CASTPGGGRGETQYF.

The chain joins TRBV4-1 to TRBJ2-1; 11 positions agree with TRBD2. The CDR3 is 16 amino acids. The V gene's germline CDR1 is MGHRA and CDR2 YSYEKL. V lost 1 base and J lost 7; bases outside the gene matches: 6. In DNA, the CDR3 is TGCGCCAGCAGCCAAGGGCTAGCGGGGGGTGTAAATGAGCAGTTCTTC. Its translation: CASSQGLAGGVNEQFF.

The chain carries TRBV27 and TRBJ1-6; D is possibly TRBD1 (5 bases). Germline assignment: CDR1 MNHEY and CDR2 SMNVEV (reference sequence). This CDR3 has 16 amino acids. Trimming removed 3 bases from V and 4 bases from J, with 13 bases in between. In DNA form, the CDR3 reads TGTGCCAGCAGTTTTCGGGGGGAAATTTATAATTCACCCCTCCACTTT. Encoded protein: CASSFRGEIYNSPLHF.

This sequence joins TRBV27 and TRBJ2-5, with 8 positions matching TRBD2. The length of the CDR3 is 19 residues. Germline values: CDR1 MNHEY, CDR2 SMNVEV (reference sequence). The J segment lost 1 base and the V segment lost 5 bases, leaving 18 bases of the junction unmatched. The CDR3 reads CASSPIRERGFLVQETQYF. In DNA, the CDR3 is TGTGCCAGCAGTCCGATACGGGAGCGGGGGTTCCTGGTCCAAGAGACCCAGTACTTC.

The chain is built from TRBV12-3 or TRBV12-4 and TRBJ2-3, with 9 bases identical to TRBD2. Trimming at V came to 10 bases and at J to 3 bases, leaving 5 bases not matched to a gene. The CDR3 sequence is 13 residues long. As DNA, the CDR3 is TGTGCCACCCTAGGACTAGCGACAGATACGCAGTATTTT. Its translation: CATLGLATDTQYF.

The chain joins TRBV21-1 to TRBJ2-4; the table's D call TRBD2 went unverified against the DNA. TRBV21-1 is assigned pseudogene status. The CDR3 covers 19 residues. CDR3 DNA sequence: TGTGCCAGCACCGTCCAGACTCCGGGACTAGCGGGAGCCAAAAACATTCAGTACTTC. This encodes CASTVQTPGLAGAKNIQYF.

V gene TRBV18 combines with J gene TRBJ1-1; D is possibly TRBD1 (5 bases). The V end was cut by 0 bases, the J end by 4 bases, with 12 bases between. Per germline, CDR1 KGHSH and CDR2 LQKENI. The CDR3 is 15 amino acids. In DNA form, the CDR3 reads TGTGCCAGCTCACCACCGGGCAGGGCGATCACTGAAGCTTTCTTT. It codes for CASSPPGRAITEAFF.

This clone has only one observation. This sample includes further DNA sequences coding for the same CDR3. The chain links TRBV5-1 to TRBJ2-7, with D unclear. The CDR3 is 12 amino acids. The germline V gene encodes CDR1 SGHRS and CDR2 YFSETQ. The germline V and J ends were trimmed by 4 bases and 0 bases, with 5 bases remaining between them. The CDR3 spells CASSLPSYEQYF. CDR3 coding DNA: TGCGCCAGCAGCCTACCCTCCTACGAGCAGTACTTC.

The chain uses TRBV7-6 and TRBJ2-7, with 8 bases lining up with TRBD1. V gave up 0 bases and J gave up 4 bases; unmatched junction bases: 5. Germline loops: CDR1 SGHVS, CDR2 FNYEAQ. The CDR3 is 15 amino acids. CDR3 coding DNA: TGTGCCAGCAGCTTAGCGTGGCAGGGGGCTTACGAGCAGTACTTC. This codes for CASSLAWQGAYEQYF.

With regard to this clone: Other nucleotide sequences from this sample produce the same CDR3. This chain uses TRBV18 with TRBJ1-2; D not certain. Germline-derived CDR1 and CDR2 are KGHSH and LQKENI. CDR3 length equals 13 residues. Trimming shortened V by 3 bases and J by 3 bases, and 8 bases separated the two germline ends. CDR3 sequence: CASSPGADYGYTF. CDR3 DNA: TGTGCCAGCTCACCCGGAGCAGACTATGGCTACACCTTC.

This rearrangement joins TRBV3-1 (or the pseudogene TRBV3-2) to TRBJ2-2, with D maybe TRBD1 (7 bases). Trimming removed 0 bases at V and 7 bases at J, with 15 bases between. The length of the CDR3 is 16 residues. CDR1 and CDR2 (germline): LGHDT, YNNKEL (reference sequence). This CDR3 is CASSQESVQGGGELFF. The CDR3 nucleotides read TGTGCCAGCAGCCAAGAGAGTGTTCAGGGGGGCGGGGAGCTGTTTTTT.

The chain links TRBV3-1 (or the pseudogene TRBV3-2) to TRBJ1-1; possibly TRBD1 for D (6 bases). Trimming pared 2 bases from V and 1 base from J, leaving 14 bases between. CDR1 is LGHDT and CDR2 is YNNKEL in the germline V gene (reference sequence). The CDR3 runs 16 residues. In DNA form, the CDR3 reads TGTGCCAGCAGCCAAAATTTAAGGGGGTCGAACACTGAAGCTTTCTTT. Residues: CASSQNLRGSNTEAFF.

The genes are TRBV5-1 and TRBJ1-5; D is possibly TRBD1 (6 bases). The CDR3 has 16 residues. Trimming removed 5 bases from V and 2 bases from J, with 17 bases in between. In germline, CDR1 is SGHRS, CDR2 YFSETQ. The CDR3 nucleotides read TGCGCCAGCAGTCAGGGGCCTGAGGGAGGCAATCAGCCCCAGCATTTT. Translation gives CASSQGPEGGNQPQHF.

The chain carries TRBV6-6 and TRBJ2-5; D perhaps matches TRBD2 (7 bases). This CDR3 region has 15 residues. Between the trimmed V and J ends, which lost 6 bases and 0 bases, there was a span of 14 bases. Per germline, CDR1 MNHNY and CDR2 SVGAGI (reference sequence). CDR3 coding DNA: TGTGCCAGCAGCGCCGGGGGGCCGTACCAAGAGACCCAGTACTTC. Its protein product is CASSAGGPYQETQYF.

This clone was found a few times. The CDR3: CASSLWANTEAFF. In nucleotides, the CDR3 is TGTGCCAGCAGTTTATGGGCTAACACTGAAGCTTTCTTT. V gene TRBV28 combines with J gene TRBJ1-1; D ambiguous. This CDR3 region has 13 residues. Trimming removed 0 bases at V and 2 bases at J, with 4 bases between. Per the germline V gene, CDR1 is MDHEN and CDR2 is SYDVKM.

The genes are TRBV7-8 and TRBJ2-2; 7 bases agree with TRBD1. The V and J ends lost 4 bases and 5 bases, in that order; junction bases with no gene match: 16. From germline, CDR1 is SGHVS and CDR2 FQNEAQ. The length of the CDR3 is 18 residues. CDR3 nucleotides: TGTGCCAGCAGCTCCAGGGGGAGCAGCGGCATAAGAACCGGGGAGCTGTTTTTT. It yields the protein CASSSRGSSGIRTGELFF.

The chain couples TRBV19 to TRBJ1-5; 8 bases line up with TRBD1. CDR1 and CDR2 (germline): LNHDA, SQIVND (reference sequence). V was pared by 5 bases and J by 6 bases, with 3 bases of the junction left unmatched. There are 13 residues in the CDR3. The CDR3 here is CASSDRGGQPQHF. The DNA for the CDR3 is TGTGCCAGTAGTGACAGGGGTGGTCAGCCCCAGCATTTT.